This record covers a single TCR beta chain. Antigen specificity is unknown. For each subset, genomic DNA was distributed in equal portions over several immunoSEQ plates. Assay used: immunoSEQ multiplex PCR; TCRdb lists only in-frame clones, some missing. The repertoire has 950,000 to 1,100,000 clones, about 80% of them found once; the top ten carry around 0.61%. The data derive from a study of shared clonotypes between healthy human individuals. Findings and caveats of the study: An expected dependence of interdonor clonotype sharing on sequencing depth was noted. With few donors, the genetic and exposure-history diversity represented was limited. Naive subsets generally had larger estimated richness than memory subsets.

J lost 5 bases, V lost 3 bases, and 2 bases had no gene match. Germline V gives CDR1 SGHRS, CDR2 YFSETQ. This CDR3 is 13 amino acids long. J is TRBJ2-1 and V is TRBV5-1; TRBD2 matches 7 bases. Sample: memory CD4+ T cells from PBMCs. The subset is: CD45RA-negative fraction. This clonotype was obtained from a man between 18 and 29 years old in good health. Some clones in this sample may be carry-over from other donors' samples. CDR3 sequence: CASSSGLDNEQFF. The CDR3 DNA is TGCGCCAGCAGCTCCGGACTAGACAATGAGCAGTTCTTC.